Listed below are T cell receptor beta chains from one sample, sequenced in a study of CD4+ T cells in melanoma. The data were produced by immunoSEQ multiplex PCR, yet TCRdb's version contains in-frame clones alone and is incomplete. In the table there are about 140,000 clones, about nine tenths of which are singletons. All receptors come from a human donor with melanoma. The CDR3 runs from the conserved cysteine through the conserved F or W. D genes are given only for firm matches. Part of the rows lack a size; the others show once, few, many or a class for expanded clones.

CDR3nt,CDR3aa,j_gene,d_gene,v_gene,abundance
TGTGCCAGCAGCTTCCTGAGGGGGACCTACGAGCAGTACTTC,CASSFLRGTYEQYF,TRBJ2-7,NA,TRBV7-2,NA
TGTGCCAGCAGTCCCGGGACCGCGAACACTGAAGCTTTCTTT,CASSPGTANTEAFF,TRBJ1-1,NA,TRBV6-1,NA
TGTGCCAGCAGGTTTCGGAGTTCCCCCAACGAGCAGTACTTC,CASRFRSSPNEQYF,TRBJ2-7,NA,TRBV6-5,NA
TGTGCCAGCAGCTTAGCGTATCGGGGCGGCACGCGCTATCGGGCTTTCTTT,CASSLAYRGGTRYRAFF,TRBJ1-1,NA,TRBV11-2,NA
TGTGCCAGCAGTTTGGAGGGGAGGGGCCCCTACGAGCAGTACTTC,CASSLEGRGPYEQYF,TRBJ2-7,TRBD2,TRBV2,NA
TGTGCCAGCAGCGAGGGACAGTATAATCAGCCCCAGCATTTT,CASSEGQYNQPQHF,TRBJ1-5,TRBD1,TRBV11-2,NA
TGTGCCAGCAGTTACTCCAGGAACACTGAAGCTTTCTTT,CASSYSRNTEAFF,TRBJ1-1,NA,TRBV6-6,NA
TGCGCCAGCAGCCAAGATCGGACAGGCCTGACTGAAGCTTTCTTT,CASSQDRTGLTEAFF,TRBJ1-1,TRBD1,TRBV4-1,NA
TGTGCCAGCAGCGTACGGGTGGGGGACCACGAGCAGTACTTC,CASSVRVGDHEQYF,TRBJ2-7,NA,TRBV6-1,NA
TGTGCCAGTAGTATAGACCCGGGACAGGGCTACGAGCAGTACTTC,CASSIDPGQGYEQYF,TRBJ2-7,TRBD1,TRBV19,NA
TGTGCCAGCAGAGAGACGGGACTAGCGGACTACGAGCAGTACTTC,CASRETGLADYEQYF,TRBJ2-7,TRBD2,TRBV11-2,once
TGCGCCAGCAGCTTGAGCCCCGAGACAGTCACCTTC,CASSLSPETVTF,TRBJ1-2,NA,TRBV5-1,NA
TGTGCCAGCCGACGACAGGGGGCCCAAGAGACCCAGTACTTC,CASRRQGAQETQYF,TRBJ2-5,TRBD1,TRBV6-6,NA
TGTGCCAGCAGCCAAGATGTGAAAGAGACCCAGTACTTC,CASSQDVKETQYF,TRBJ2-5,NA,TRBV14,NA
TGTGCCAGCAGAATGTCGCGGGGGGGCACAGATACGCAGTATTTT,CASRMSRGGTDTQYF,TRBJ2-3,TRBD2,TRBV27,NA
TGCGCCAGCAGCCCGCGGACTAGCGGGGGGGCCTTTACAGATACGCAGTATTTT,CASSPRTSGGAFTDTQYF,TRBJ2-3,TRBD2,TRBV4-1,NA
TGTGCCACCAGCGGATCTTGGGGACAGATCTATGGCTACACCTTC,CATSGSWGQIYGYTF,TRBJ1-2,TRBD1,TRBV15,NA
TGTGCCACCCGACCCGGAGAGTTCACTGAAGCTTTCTTT,CATRPGEFTEAFF,TRBJ1-1,NA,TRBV19,few
TGCAGCGTTCTCCCCCAGGGGAGTGGGGGCACAGATACGCAGTATTTT,CSVLPQGSGGTDTQYF,TRBJ2-3,NA,TRBV29-1,NA
TGTGCCAGCAGCTTATTTTCGGCTTCTGAAGCTTTCTTT,CASSLFSASEAFF,TRBJ1-1,NA,TRBV7-2,NA
TGTGCCAGTAGTATAGCCCGCTGGGCCTACAATGAGCAGTTCTTC,CASSIARWAYNEQFF,TRBJ2-1,NA,TRBV19,once
TGTGCCACCAGCCCTGGTACCGAGCGGCGAGAGACCCAGTACTTC,CATSPGTERRETQYF,TRBJ2-5,NA,TRBV15,NA
TGCAGCGTTGTCCCGAGGGGGAATGAGCAGTTCTTC,CSVVPRGNEQFF,TRBJ2-1,NA,TRBV29-1,NA
TGTGCCAGCAGGAGGGGGGAGCAGTACTTC,CASRRGEQYF,TRBJ2-7,NA,TRBV6-1,NA
TGTGCCAGCAGCGACAAACAGGGGGCAAGGTCACCCCTCCACTTT,CASSDKQGARSPLHF,TRBJ1-6,TRBD1,TRBV9,NA
TGTGCCTGGAGTGTTTATTTAGGGATGGAGACCCAGTACTTC,CAWSVYLGMETQYF,TRBJ2-5,NA,TRBV30,few
TGTGCCAGCACCGCTGACAGGGAAACTGAAGCTTTCTTT,CASTADRETEAFF,TRBJ1-1,TRBD1,TRBV2,NA
TGCGCCAGCAGCTTGGCCACGGTTACCTACGAGCAGTACTTC,CASSLATVTYEQYF,TRBJ2-7,NA,TRBV5-1,NA
TGTGCGGGGGGGGGACTGGGCACAGATACGCAGTATTTT,CAGGGLGTDTQYF,TRBJ2-3,TRBD2,TRBV6-1,NA
TGTGCCAGCATTTTCAGGCGAACTGGGGCCAACGTCCTGACTTTC,CASIFRRTGANVLTF,TRBJ2-6,NA,TRBV5-6,NA
TGTGCCAGCAGCGGGGTCTCCTACAATGAGCAGTTCTTC,CASSGVSYNEQFF,TRBJ2-1,NA,TRBV7-2,NA
TGCGCCAGCAGCTTCGGGACAGGGGGAGGTAGGACTGAAGCTTTCTTT,CASSFGTGGGRTEAFF,TRBJ1-1,TRBD1,TRBV5-1,once
TGTGCCAGCAGCCACCACAGGCCCAACGAGCAGTACTTC,CASSHHRPNEQYF,TRBJ2-7,NA,TRBV6-4,NA
TGTGCCAGCAGCTTAGTATGGGCTAGCAGAGATACGCAGTATTTT,CASSLVWASRDTQYF,TRBJ2-3,NA,TRBV7-2,NA
TGTGCCAGCAGTTACACTGGGCTGGGTTCACCCCTCCACTTT,CASSYTGLGSPLHF,TRBJ1-6,NA,TRBV6-5,NA
TGTGCCAGCAGCCAAGATCTCGGGGGGGGAGTTAGCACAGATACGCAGTATTTT,CASSQDLGGGVSTDTQYF,TRBJ2-3,TRBD2,TRBV4-2,NA
TGCAGCTCGAACGGGGGTGAAGAGACCCAGTACTTC,CSSNGGEETQYF,TRBJ2-5,NA,TRBV29-1,NA
TGTGCCAGCAGCGCCGCTCAGAATCAGCCCCAGCATTTT,CASSAAQNQPQHF,TRBJ1-5,NA,TRBV6-5,NA
TGTGCCAGCAGTAGTAAAGATACGCAGTATTTT,CASSSKDTQYF,TRBJ2-3,NA,TRBV6-6,NA
TGCAGCGTCCTTTTGAGGGGGTTTTACAATGAGCAGTTCTTC,CSVLLRGFYNEQFF,TRBJ2-1,NA,TRBV29-1,NA
TGTGCCAGCAGCTTAGCCCCCAGGGAACCCAAAAACATTCAGTACTTC,CASSLAPREPKNIQYF,TRBJ2-4,NA,TRBV11-2,few
TGTGCTAGTGGCCGAAGCCCGGGACAGGGGCCGACTTCCTATAATTCACCCCTCCACTTT,CASGRSPGQGPTSYNSPLHF,TRBJ1-6,TRBD1,TRBV12-5,NA
TGCAGCGTCGCTACAGGGAGTGGTGAGCAGTTCTTC,CSVATGSGEQFF,TRBJ2-1,NA,TRBV29-1,NA
TGTGCCAGCAGCGTACAGGGTACAAACATTCAGTACTTC,CASSVQGTNIQYF,TRBJ2-4,NA,TRBV2,NA
TGTGCCTGTAAAAGGGTCTCCGCGAACACCGGGGAGCTGTTTTTT,CACKRVSANTGELFF,TRBJ2-2,NA,TRBV30,NA
TGTGCCAGCGCCCGGGACAGGGGATACAATGAGCAGTTCTTC,CASARDRGYNEQFF,TRBJ2-1,TRBD1,TRBV7-3,NA
TGTGCCAGCAGCTCCGGAAGCGCAGGAATGGTGACTGAAGCTTTCTTT,CASSSGSAGMVTEAFF,TRBJ1-1,NA,TRBV5-8,NA